The 16 T cell receptor beta chains reported below all come from one sample, sequenced in a study of T-cell reconstitution after alpha-beta-depleted transplantation in children. Unique molecular identifiers were used to barcode this TCRbeta library. From the PCR reads, TCRdb called clonotypes with MiXCR, one entry per CDR3 protein. In the table there are hundreds of thousands of distinct CDR3 sequences, roughly 10% of which are singletons. Sequences were derived from PBMCs, sampled before TCRalphabeta/CD19-depleted stem cell transplant. The receptors were gathered from a child in the first two years of life with acute myeloid leukemia, due to receive a stem cell transplant.

At least ten counts were recorded for this clonotype. V and J are TRBV5-4 and TRBJ1-2; possibly TRBD1 for D (6 bases). The CDR3 runs to 13 residues. V was clipped by 0 bases and J by 3 bases, with 6 bases between them. Germline V lookup: CDR1 SGHNT, CDR2 YYREEE (reference sequence). The CDR3 DNA reads as TGTGCCAGCAGCTTGGACAGGGACTATGGCTACACCTTC. Its protein product is CASSLDRDYGYTF. The full variable domain, completed using reference TRBV5-4 and TRBJ1-2, is ETGVTQSPTHLIKTRGQQVTLRCSSQSGHNTVSWYQQALGQGPQFIFQYYREEENGRGNFPPRFSGLQFPNYSSELNVNALELDDSALYLCASSLDRDYGYTFGSGTRLTVV.

This clonotype was counted at least ten times. This rearrangement joins TRBV12-3 or TRBV12-4 to TRBJ2-2; a possible D gene is TRBD2 (6 bases). V was clipped by 3 bases and J by 4 bases, with 9 bases between them. The CDR3 contains 14 residues. This CDR3 is CASSFGGVTGELFF. CDR3 coding DNA: TGTGCCAGCAGTTTTGGAGGGGTCACCGGGGAGCTGTTTTTT.

This clonotype was observed many times. This chain links TRBV9 with TRBJ2-1; TRBD1 matches at 9 bases. The germline gives CDR1 SGDLS, CDR2 YYNGEE. The CDR3 contains 15 residues. Trimming removed 0 bases from V and 5 bases from J; junction bases left unmatched: 3. The CDR3 protein is CASSVGDRVHNEQFF. The CDR3 coding sequence is TGTGCCAGCAGCGTAGGGGACAGGGTACACAATGAGCAGTTCTTC.

Details on this clonotype: A much larger clonotype is one base distant, so this may be a read error. The genes are TRBV6-1 and TRBJ1-2, with D unclear. The CDR3 length is 13 residues. V was trimmed by 5 bases and J by 5 bases, leaving 12 bases between them. Germline lookup yields CDR1 MNHNS and CDR2 SASEGT. Here the CDR3 reads CASSLNGWYGYTF. CDR3 DNA sequence: TGTGCCAGCAGTCTTAACGGATGGTATGGCTACACCTTC.

This clonotype was counted at least ten times. V gene TRBV7-6 combines with J gene TRBJ2-2, with TRBD2 identical over 10 bases. The germline gives CDR1 SGHVS, CDR2 FNYEAQ. The CDR3 consists of 18 residues. V shed 3 bases, J shed 4 bases, and the junction held 11 bases outside the gene matches. CDR3 nucleotides: TGTGCCAGCAGCTTCGGGGCTAGCGGGAGCCCAATCACCGGGGAGCTGTTTTTT. This encodes CASSFGASGSPITGELFF.

V is TRBV7-2 and J is TRBJ2-4, with unresolved D. This CDR3 region has 15 residues. Trimming removed 5 bases from V and 2 bases from J, with 13 bases in between. Per germline, CDR1 SGHTA and CDR2 FQGNSA. The CDR3 coding sequence is TGTGCCAGCAGCCCCACTTGGGATACCAAAAACATTCAGTACTTC. It yields the protein CASSPTWDTKNIQYF.

This clonotype occurred many times. The chain uses TRBV7-2 and TRBJ1-2; D unclear. This CDR3 region has 14 residues. Germline V gene sequence: CDR1 SGHTA, CDR2 FQGNSA. The V and J ends lost 3 bases and 2 bases respectively, with 10 bases between them. CDR3 in amino acids: CASSFSDGNYGYTF. The CDR3, as DNA: TGTGCCAGCAGCTTTAGTGACGGGAACTATGGCTACACCTTC.

The rearrangement joins TRBV7-9 to TRBJ2-7, with D perhaps matching TRBD1 or TRBD2 (5 bases each). Germline V gene lookup returns CDR1 SEHNR and CDR2 FQNEAQ (reference sequence). V lost 5 bases and J lost 3, with 14 bases in between. The CDR3 consists of 14 residues. CDR3 loop: CASSEGPGFYEQYF. DNA for the CDR3: TGTGCCAGCAGCGAGGGACCGGGGTTCTACGAGCAGTACTTC. The variable domain in full, with the rest retrieved from reference TRBV7-9 and TRBJ2-7, is DTGVSQNPRHKITKRGQNVTFRCDPISEHNRLYWYRQTLGQGPEFLTYFQNEAQLEKSRLLSDRFSAERPKGSFSTLEIQRTEQGDSAMYLCASSEGPGFYEQYFGPGTRLTVT.

This clonotype was detected many times. This rearrangement joins TRBV12-3 or TRBV12-4 to TRBJ2-7; possibly TRBD1 for D (6 bases). The CDR3 has 12 residues. Trimming took off 3 bases at V and 6 bases at J, with 9 bases between the two ends. CDR3 loop: CASSFRGSEQYF. The CDR3 DNA reads as TGTGCCAGCAGTTTTAGGGGGAGCGAGCAGTACTTC.

This clonotype was found many times. This chain uses TRBV19 with TRBJ2-1; D unresolved. The V end lost 3 bases, the J end lost 6 bases, and 12 bases lay between the germline ends. The CDR3 sequence is 14 residues long. Germline V gene lookup returns CDR1 LNHDA and CDR2 SQIVND (reference sequence). The CDR3 nucleotides read TGTGCCAGTAGTATTTTGAGTAGGTTCAATGAGCAGTTCTTC. This codes for CASSILSRFNEQFF.

The table lists this clonotype with many counts. The V gene is TRBV28, the J gene TRBJ2-2; D uncertain. The CDR3 extends over 13 amino acids. The V gene lost 7 bases and the J gene lost 2 bases, with 8 bases spanning the gap. The germline gives CDR1 MDHEN, CDR2 SYDVKM. Here the CDR3 reads CASTTLNTGELFF. The CDR3 nucleotides are TGTGCCAGCACGACTCTTAACACCGGGGAGCTGTTTTTT.

This clonotype occurred many times. This rearrangement joins TRBV7-2 to TRBJ1-3; D is undetermined. The CDR3 is made up of 12 amino acids. The germline gives CDR1 SGHTA, CDR2 FQGNSA. Trimming pared 5 bases from V and 4 bases from J, leaving 6 bases between. The CDR3 region is CASSPIGNTIYF. The CDR3 DNA follows: TGTGCCAGCAGCCCCATCGGAAACACCATATATTTT.

As DNA, the CDR3 is TGTGCCAGCAGCCACCGTCCCGGGACTAGCCCAGAGCAGTACTTC. It specifies CASSHRPGTSPEQYF. The chain combines TRBV14 with TRBJ2-7, with 9 bases identical to TRBD2. The CDR3 runs to 15 residues. Germline V gene sequence: CDR1 SGHDN, CDR2 FVKESK. V trimming: 3 bases; J trimming: 7 bases; junction bases outside the gene matches: 10.

This clonotype has only a few counts. V is TRBV5-1 and J is TRBJ1-5; D perhaps matches TRBD1 (5 bases). This CDR3 region has 14 residues. Germline loops: CDR1 SGHRS, CDR2 YFSETQ. Trimming left V 2 bases short and J 5 bases short, with 11 bases between. The CDR3 reads CASSLGASDQPQHF. Here the CDR3 DNA reads TGCGCCAGCAGCTTAGGGGCTTCGGATCAGCCCCAGCATTTT.

In its sample, this clonotype was seen a few times. V and J are TRBV5-1 and TRBJ2-2; no reliable D call. V was clipped by 2 bases and J by 2 bases, with 7 bases between them. This CDR3 has 14 residues. From germline, CDR1 is SGHRS and CDR2 YFSETQ. CDR3 loop: CASSFGSNTGELFF. CDR3 bases: TGCGCCAGCAGCTTCGGTTCTAACACCGGGGAGCTGTTTTTT.

The table lists this clonotype with many counts. This rearrangement joins TRBV19 to TRBJ2-3; TRBD2 is a possible D gene (6 bases). Germline V gene sequence: CDR1 LNHDA, CDR2 SQIVND (reference sequence). The V and J ends lost 6 bases and 6 bases respectively, with 13 bases between them. The CDR3 runs to 13 residues. The CDR3 region has the DNA TGTGCCAGTAGCTTGACTAGGGGCGATACGCAGTATTTT. Translating it yields CASSLTRGDTQYF. Full variable domain (missing parts from reference TRBV19 and TRBJ2-3): DGGITQSPKYLFRKEGQNVTLSCEQNLNHDAMYWYRQDPGQGLRLIYYSQIVNDFQKGDIAEGYSVSREKKESFPLTVTSAQKNPTAFYLCASSLTRGDTQYFGPGTRLTVL.